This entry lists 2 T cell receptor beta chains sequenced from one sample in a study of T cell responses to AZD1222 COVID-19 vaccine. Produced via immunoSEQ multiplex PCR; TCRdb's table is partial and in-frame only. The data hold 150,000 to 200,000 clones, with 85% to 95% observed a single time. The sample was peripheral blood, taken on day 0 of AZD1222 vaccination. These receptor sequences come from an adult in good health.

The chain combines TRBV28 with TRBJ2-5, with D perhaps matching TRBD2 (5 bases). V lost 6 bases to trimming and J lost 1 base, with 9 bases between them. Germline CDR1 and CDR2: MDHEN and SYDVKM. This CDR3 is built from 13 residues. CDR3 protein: CASRGRGQETQYF. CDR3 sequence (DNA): TGTGCCAGCAGGGGCCGGGGCCAAGAGACCCAGTACTTC.

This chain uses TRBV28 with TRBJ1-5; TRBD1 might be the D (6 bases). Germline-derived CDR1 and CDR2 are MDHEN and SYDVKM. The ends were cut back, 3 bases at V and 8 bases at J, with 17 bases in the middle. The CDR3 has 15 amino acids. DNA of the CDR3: TGTGCCAGCAGTTTGCCGGGGGGGGGCCAGGAGCCCCAGCATTTT. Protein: CASSLPGGGQEPQHF.